Only one count was recorded for the clone carrying this T cell receptor beta chain. The antigen remains unidentified. This record comes from a study of T cells in Graves' hyperthyroidism and ophthalmopathy. Study conclusions and caveats: It was a median 6.5 months before onset that the model predicted ophthalmopathy. Clonotypes that were expanded in thyroid above 0.001 mostly appeared in blood too.

Germline CDR1 is SGHRS and CDR2 is YFSETQ. With 6 bases clipped from V and 2 bases from J, the junction kept 11 bases outside the gene matches. This CDR3 contains 15 residues. Regions amplified from RNA transcripts were the TCR beta CDR3 regions. The HTBI primer set was used in a first-round RT-PCR of the TCR CDR3. Via MiXCR, TCRdb re-called the multiplex PCR reads, giving one row per CDR3 protein. Counted here are around 36,000 distinct CDR3 sequences, about 50% occurring once; the ten biggest clones make up about a sixth. This clonotype was sampled from a man in his forties or fifties with Graves' ophthalmopathy. This chain links TRBV5-1 with TRBJ2-7; 7 bases map to TRBD2. Sequenced input: blood. Written as DNA, the CDR3 is TGCGCCAGCACCGGTATCGGGCTAGCGGCCTACGAGCAGTACTTC. This gives the protein CASTGIGLAAYEQYF.